This is a list of T cell receptor beta chains from one sample in a study of blood T cell repertoires in COVID-19. Profiling relied on immunoSEQ multiplex PCR, and the TCRdb table lists in-frame clones only, not all of them. This table has some 300,000 clones, 90% to 95% appearing once. Specimen: PBMCs or T cells enriched from blood (not recorded which). These receptors were collected from a woman younger than 45 who had been exposed to COVID-19. The CDR3 runs from the conserved cysteine through the conserved F or W. A D gene is named only where the DNA matches it firmly. Where a row states a size, it is once, few, many or the class of an expanded clone; other rows omit it.

TRBV2	-	15	-	TRBJ1-4	CASSEGGGANEKLFF	TGTGCCAGCAGTGAAGGTGGAGGGGCTAATGAAAAACTGTTTTTT
TRBV2	-	16	-	TRBJ1-4	CASRSRRVLSDEKLFF	TGTGCCAGCAGGTCCAGACGGGTCCTCTCCGATGAAAAACTGTTTTTT
TRBV11-2	-	16	-	TRBJ2-3	CASKLRISTYTDTQYF	TGTGCCAGCAAACTTAGAATCTCTACCTACACAGATACGCAGTATTTT
TRBV7-2	-	16	-	TRBJ1-2	CASSLGVADRRYGYTF	TGTGCCAGCAGCTTAGGAGTGGCAGACAGACGCTATGGCTACACCTTC
TRBV9	TRBD1	15	-	TRBJ1-5	CASSADRGPNQPQHF	TGTGCCAGCAGCGCCGACAGGGGCCCCAATCAGCCCCAGCATTTT
TRBV4-3	-	15	-	TRBJ2-3	CASSPEGPSTDTQYF	TGCGCCAGCAGCCCTGAGGGCCCTAGCACAGATACGCAGTATTTT
TRBV19	-	13	-	TRBJ1-1	CASEENRATEAFF	TGTGCCAGTGAAGAAAACAGGGCCACTGAAGCTTTCTTT
TRBV3-1/TRBV3-2	-	14	once	TRBJ2-5	CASRQLRDQETQYF	TGTGCCAGCAGGCAACTCAGGGACCAAGAGACCCAGTACTTC
TRBV28	-	15	-	TRBJ1-5	CASSFPGQLNQPQHF	TGTGCCAGCAGTTTCCCAGGGCAGCTCAATCAGCCCCAGCATTTT
TRBV9	TRBD1	13	-	TRBJ1-6	CASSAQGNSPLHF	TGTGCCAGCAGCGCACAGGGGAATTCACCCCTCCACTTT
TRBV5-4	TRBD2	16	-	TRBJ2-5	CASSLAPSGGKETQYF	TGTGCCAGCAGCTTGGCCCCTAGCGGGGGAAAAGAGACCCAGTACTTC